This T cell receptor beta chain was captured in a study of OX40 agonist ivuxolimab in advanced cancers. A remark on this clone: What it binds is not known.

V lost 5 bases, J lost 10 bases, and 9 bases lay in between. The CDR3 consists of 11 residues. The V gene's germline CDR1 is SEHNR and CDR2 FQNEAQ (reference sequence). Assay used: immunoSEQ multiplex PCR; TCRdb lists only in-frame clones, some missing. The sample yields 70,000 to 95,000 clones, approximately 79% seen once. Study-wide results and caveats: Not determined was the antigen specificity of the expanded peripheral T cells.

The timepoints at which blood was sampled were baseline, cycle 4 day 1, and cycle 7 day 1. The source of this sequence is an adult with an advanced solid tumor such as melanoma, head and neck, liver or kidney cancer. The rearrangement links TRBV7-9 to TRBJ2-1; D remains unclear. The sequencing here drew on CD4+ or CD8+ T cells sorted from blood, taken in a trial of the OX40 agonist ivuxolimab. CDR3 coding DNA: TGTGCCAGCAGCCGAGACTGGGAGCAGTTCTTC. Amino acid sequence: CASSRDWEQFF.